Listed below are T cell receptor beta chains from one sample, sequenced in a study. From the 5' RACE reads, TCRdb called clonotypes with MiXCR, one entry per CDR3 protein. There are 55,000 to 70,000 distinct CDR3 sequences in the sample; roughly 30% occur only once, and 2.5% to 3.5% lies in the top ten. The sequenced sample consisted of tumor-infiltrating memory CD4+ T cells sorted from the breast tumor. These receptors were collected from a female donor with breast cancer. Both conserved end residues are part of each CDR3. D genes are given only for firm matches. Size tells how often a clone was seen (once, few, many) or the class of an expanded clone, and some rows leave it out.

d_call	j_call	clone_size	v_call	cdr3_aa	cdr3_nt
NA	TRBJ1-2	NA	TRBV5-4	CASSLGTGGYTF	TGTGCCAGCAGCCTGGGGACCGGTGGCTACACCTTC
NA	TRBJ2-3	NA	TRBV7-2	CASSSSRGPTDTQYF	TGTGCCAGCAGCTCGAGCCGGGGTCCCACAGATACGCAGTATTTT
NA	TRBJ1-5	few	TRBV7-9	CASSFSSNQPQHF	TGTGCCAGCAGCTTTAGTAGCAATCAGCCCCAGCATTTT
NA	TRBJ2-7	NA	TRBV15	CATSRDRVGSYEQYF	TGTGCCACCAGCAGAGATCGGGTCGGGTCCTACGAGCAGTACTTC
TRBD2	TRBJ2-7	NA	TRBV28	CASSGTSGKNYEQYF	TGTGCCAGCAGTGGGACTAGCGGGAAGAACTACGAGCAGTACTTC
NA	TRBJ1-1	few	TRBV11-2	CASSPFRGGVEAFF	TGTGCCAGCAGCCCCTTCAGGGGAGGTGTGGAAGCTTTCTTT
NA	TRBJ2-3	many	TRBV5-1	CASSGVFTSTDTQYF	TGCGCCAGCAGCGGAGTGTTCACTAGCACAGATACGCAGTATTTT
TRBD1	TRBJ2-2	few	TRBV30	CAWGGQGHTGELFF	TGTGCCTGGGGGGGACAGGGGCACACCGGGGAGCTGTTTTTT
NA	TRBJ2-3	NA	TRBV20-1	CSALLGTSTDTQYF	TGCAGTGCCCTACTTGGAACTAGCACAGATACGCAGTATTTT
TRBD2	TRBJ2-3	few	TRBV6-2/TRBV6-3	CASSYRASGGASGKDTQYF	TGTGCCAGCAGTTACCGGGCTAGCGGGGGGGCTTCGGGTAAAGATACGCAGTATTTT
TRBD2	TRBJ2-5	few	TRBV5-5	CASSGGLGLETQYF	TGTGCCAGCAGCGGAGGACTAGGTTTGGAGACCCAGTACTTC
NA	TRBJ1-3	NA	TRBV6-6	CASSTQPSSGNTLYF	TGTGCCAGCAGTACACAGCCATCCTCTGGAAACACCTTATATTTT
NA	TRBJ2-1	few	TRBV27	CASSPGWDEQFF	TGTGCCAGCAGTCCAGGTTGGGATGAGCAGTTCTTC
NA	TRBJ1-1	many	TRBV6-5	CASRMDTSRTEAFF	TGTGCCAGCAGGATGGACACATCCCGGACTGAAGCTTTCTTT
NA	TRBJ1-2	NA	TRBV12-3/TRBV12-4	CASSLLSDYGYTF	TGTGCCAGCAGTTTGCTGTCGGACTATGGCTACACCTTC
TRBD1	TRBJ2-7	many	TRBV12-3/TRBV12-4	CASSQPGTGTTYEQYF	TGTGCCAGCAGTCAGCCCGGGACAGGGACCACCTACGAGCAGTACTTC
TRBD1	TRBJ2-1	NA	TRBV7-2	CASSRDRGAYEQFF	TGTGCCAGCAGTCGAGACAGGGGGGCCTACGAGCAGTTCTTC
NA	TRBJ1-1	NA	TRBV6-5	CASSYSMQNTEAFF	TGTGCCAGCAGTTACTCGATGCAGAACACTGAAGCTTTCTTT
NA	TRBJ1-3	NA	TRBV29-1	CSVENTLSGNTIYF	TGCAGCGTTGAGAACACACTCTCTGGAAACACCATATATTTT
TRBD1	TRBJ1-5	NA	TRBV4-1	CASSPRQGISNQPQHF	TGCGCCAGCAGCCCGCGACAGGGAATTAGCAATCAGCCCCAGCATTTT
NA	TRBJ1-3	NA	TRBV5-1	CASSLGFGKTGNTIYF	TGCGCCAGCAGCTTGGGCTTCGGAAAAACTGGAAACACCATATATTTT
TRBD2	TRBJ2-5	NA	TRBV7-9	CASSSYLTSGETQYF	TGTGCCAGCAGCAGTTATCTGACTAGCGGAGAGACCCAGTACTTC
TRBD1	TRBJ1-2	many	TRBV6-6	CASSSGTEFNYGYTF	TGTGCCAGCAGTTCCGGGACAGAATTTAACTATGGCTACACCTTC